Following are 25 T cell receptor beta chains from one sample sequenced in a study of blood T cell repertoires in COVID-19. TCRdb keeps only in-frame clones here, not all; method: immunoSEQ multiplex PCR. The data show over 70,000 clones, 70% to 80% seen once. Material for sequencing was peripheral blood. The receptor set was obtained from a man between 70 and 80 years old with active or convalescent COVID-19.

The chain combines TRBV6-5 with TRBJ2-7; TRBD2 agrees at 7 bases. The CDR3 runs 14 residues. The J segment lost 7 bases and the V segment lost 1 base, leaving 7 bases of the junction unmatched. Germline V gene sequence: CDR1 MNHEY, CDR2 SVGAGI. DNA of the CDR3: TGTGCCAGCAGTTACTATCTTGACGGGGGGGAGCAGTACTTC. Amino acids: CASSYYLDGGEQYF.

The V and J genes are TRBV5-1 and TRBJ2-5, with 9 bases lining up with TRBD2. Germline V gene lookup returns CDR1 SGHRS and CDR2 YFSETQ. V shed 3 bases and J 4 bases; nucleotides not matched to a gene: 13. The CDR3 is 17 residues long. The CDR3 coding sequence is TGCGCCAGCAGCTGGGGAGCGGCTAGCGGGGTGGGAGAGACCCAGTACTTC. Its protein is CASSWGAASGVGETQYF.

This rearrangement joins TRBV5-1 to TRBJ1-3; 8 positions agree with TRBD1. The CDR3 is 15 amino acids. Losses at the gene ends were 3 bases for V and 2 bases for J; bases not matched to a gene: 4. Looked up from germline, CDR1 is SGHRS and CDR2 is YFSETQ. In DNA, the CDR3 is TGCGCCAGCAGCTCTAGGACAGGGACTGGAAACACCATATATTTT. Its translation is CASSSRTGTGNTIYF.

The chain is built from TRBV6-5 and TRBJ2-6; D might be TRBD1 (6 bases). This CDR3 has 14 amino acids. V lost 8 bases to trimming and J lost 4 bases, with 12 bases between them. Germline CDR1 is MNHEY and CDR2 is SVGAGI. This CDR3 is CASRYRVGANVLTF. CDR3 sequence (DNA): TGTGCCAGCCGATACAGGGTCGGGGCCAACGTCCTGACTTTC.

The V and J genes are TRBV7-9 and TRBJ1-6; the D gene is possibly TRBD1 (6 bases). Germline V lookup: CDR1 SEHNR, CDR2 FQNEAQ (reference sequence). The CDR3 contains 15 residues. Trimming shortened V by 3 bases and J by 5 bases, and 11 bases separated the two germline ends. The CDR3 coding sequence is TGTGCCAGCAGCTTGGGGGCGGACCATAATTCACCCCTCCACTTT. Protein product: CASSLGADHNSPLHF.

This clone showed up just a few times. V gene TRBV28 combines with J gene TRBJ2-2; TRBD2 aligns across 7 bases. The V segment lost 7 bases and the J segment 4 bases; nucleotides outside the gene matches: 6. The CDR3 is 14 amino acids. Looked up from germline, CDR1 is MDHEN and CDR2 is SYDVKM. For the CDR3, the DNA is TGTGCCAGCACCGGGACTAAGATCACCGGGGAGCTGTTTTTT. It specifies CASTGTKITGELFF.

V usage is TRBV24-1 and J usage is TRBJ2-3, with 9 nucleotides matching TRBD2. Germline CDR1 KGHDR, CDR2 SFDVKD. This CDR3 is 15 amino acids long. Trimming removed 9 bases from V and 0 bases from J; junction bases left unmatched: 6. CDR3 DNA: TGTGCCACCGGACATGCGGGGGGGAGCACAGATACGCAGTATTTT. Protein sequence: CATGHAGGSTDTQYF.

This clone was detected only once. The V and J genes are TRBV6-5 and TRBJ2-5; no definite D call. The length of the CDR3 is 14 residues. Between the trimmed V and J ends, which lost 7 bases and 1 base, there was a span of 13 bases. Germline assignment: CDR1 MNHEY and CDR2 SVGAGI. The CDR3 sequence is CASTQGGGQETQYF. For the CDR3, the DNA is TGTGCCAGCACCCAAGGCGGCGGCCAAGAGACCCAGTACTTC.

This clone was found once. In DNA, the CDR3 is TGCGCCAGCAGCGATACCGGGACTAGTAATTGGGAGACCCAGTACTTC. Translating it yields CASSDTGTSNWETQYF. This chain links TRBV5-1 with TRBJ2-5; 8 positions match TRBD2. The CDR3 length is 16 residues. V was pared by 4 bases and J by 5 bases, with 13 bases of the junction left unmatched. CDR1 is SGHRS and CDR2 is YFSETQ in the germline V gene.

The chain carries TRBV7-3 and TRBJ2-1; a weak D match, TRBD2 (5 bases). The CDR3 has 16 amino acids. The germline CDR1 and CDR2 sequences are SGHTA and FQGTGA. Deletions cut 4 bases from V and 6 bases from J, with 19 bases between. DNA for the CDR3: TGTGCCAGCAGCTGGGCCCCACCCGGGGATGGCAATGAGCAGTTCTTC. Protein: CASSWAPPGDGNEQFF.

The chain uses TRBV5-4 and TRBJ2-5; the match to TRBD1 covers 7 bases. Germline V gene data show CDR1 as SGHNT and CDR2 as YYREEE (reference sequence). Trimming took 4 bases from V and 0 from J; bases not matched to a gene: 3. This CDR3 contains 14 residues. The CDR3 nucleotides are TGTGCCAGCAGCACAGGGGTAAACCAAGAGACCCAGTACTTC. As protein: CASSTGVNQETQYF.

The genes are TRBV28 and TRBJ1-2; D is unresolved. In germline, CDR1 is MDHEN, CDR2 SYDVKM. V was pared by 1 base and J by 4 bases, with 7 bases between. The CDR3 is 13 residues long. The CDR3 coding sequence is TGTGCCAGCAGTTTATTGCAGATCTATGGCTACACCTTC. Translated: CASSLLQIYGYTF.

The gene calls are TRBV25-1 and TRBJ1-2; tentative D call: TRBD1 (5 bases). Trimming removed 11 bases at V and 6 bases at J, with 13 bases between. The CDR3 is 11 residues long. Germline V gene data show CDR1 as MGHDK and CDR2 as SYGVNS. In DNA form, the CDR3 reads TGTGCCCCAGGGAAAGGGCATGGCTACACCTTC. Encoded protein: CAPGKGHGYTF.

The V call is TRBV4-2, the J call TRBJ1-2; 8 bases are a match to TRBD1. Trimming at V came to 0 bases and at J to 4 bases, leaving 28 bases not matched to a gene. There are 23 residues in the CDR3. Germline lookup yields CDR1 LGHNA and CDR2 YNFKEQ. CDR3 sequence: CASSQDLPPPTGATPTTTYGYTF. The CDR3 coding sequence is TGTGCCAGCAGCCAAGATTTGCCCCCCCCGACAGGGGCCACACCAACAACGACCTATGGCTACACCTTC.

This rearrangement joins TRBV28 to TRBJ1-2, with D perhaps TRBD1 (5 bases). V was shortened by 7 bases and J by 8 bases, with 17 bases between the two germline ends. The CDR3 extends over 13 amino acids. CDR1 and CDR2 (germline): MDHEN, SYDVKM. Here the CDR3 DNA reads TGTGCCAGCACCCTGGGAGGGGTCTTAGGCTACACCTTC. This encodes CASTLGGVLGYTF.

This chain connects TRBV27 to TRBJ1-4; D is perhaps TRBD1 (6 bases). The germline V and J ends were trimmed by 4 bases and 4 bases, with 13 bases remaining between them. Germline V lookup: CDR1 MNHEY, CDR2 SMNVEV (reference sequence). The CDR3 sequence is 15 residues long. The chain's CDR3 is CASSSRGSLNEKLFF. CDR3 DNA sequence: TGTGCCAGCAGTTCGAGGGGGTCCCTTAATGAAAAACTGTTTTTT.

The CDR3 loop reads CASRSTTGSAQEKLFF. The CDR3 nucleotides are TGTGCCAGCAGGTCCACGACAGGGTCTGCGCAGGAAAAACTGTTTTTT. This chain uses TRBV5-5 with TRBJ1-4; 7 bases match TRBD1. V trimming: 5 bases; J trimming: 8 bases; junction bases outside the gene matches: 15. The CDR3 extends over 16 amino acids. Germline loops: CDR1 SGHKS, CDR2 YYEKEE (reference sequence).

This chain connects TRBV3-1 (or the pseudogene TRBV3-2) to TRBJ2-7, with a weak D call TRBD2 (6 bases). Trimming removed 7 bases at V and 5 bases at J, with 24 bases between. The CDR3 has 16 amino acids. The germline V gene encodes CDR1 LGHDT and CDR2 YNNKEL (reference sequence). CDR3 DNA: TGTGCCAGCACCTCATCAACTAAGGGCGGCGGGAACGAGCAGTACTTC. Amino acid sequence: CASTSSTKGGGNEQYF.

This clone was counted a few times. J is TRBJ1-5 and V is TRBV6-4; no definite D call. Germline CDR1 and CDR2: MRHNA and SNTAGT. This CDR3 has 13 residues. Trimming pared 5 bases from V and 4 bases from J, leaving 9 bases between. The CDR3 region is CASSWAENQPQHF. The CDR3 nucleotides read TGTGCCAGCAGTTGGGCAGAAAATCAGCCCCAGCATTTT.

The chain is built from TRBV4-1 and TRBJ2-7; perhaps TRBD1 as D (6 bases). This CDR3 contains 12 residues. The germline V and J ends were trimmed by 1 base and 8 bases, with 9 bases remaining between them. CDR1 MGHRA and CDR2 YSYEKL come from the germline V gene. CDR3 bases: TGCGCCAGCAGCCAAGGAGGACAGAAGCAGTACTTC. It encodes CASSQGGQKQYF.

The chain links TRBV11-2 to TRBJ2-4; TRBD2 is a possible D gene (7 bases). This CDR3 contains 15 residues. Deletions cut 2 bases from V and 10 bases from J, with 18 bases between. In germline, CDR1 is SGHAT, CDR2 FQNNGV. CDR3 sequence reads: CASSLLGGANTIQYF. The CDR3 DNA is TGTGCCAGCAGCTTATTGGGGGGGGCGAATACAATTCAGTACTTC.

J is TRBJ1-6 and V is TRBV6-5, with TRBD1 identical over 10 bases. Germline V gives CDR1 MNHEY, CDR2 SVGAGI. With V trimmed by 7 bases and J by 7 bases, 7 bases remained unmatched. This CDR3 comprises 15 residues. The CDR3, as DNA: TGTGCCAGCATTCGTCAGGGACAGGGGAATTCACCCCTCCACTTT. It yields the protein CASIRQGQGNSPLHF.

The chain couples TRBV30 to TRBJ1-2, with 10 bases that match TRBD1. Germline V gene lookup returns CDR1 GTSNPN and CDR2 SVGIG (reference sequence). The CDR3 is 13 residues long. V was clipped by 3 bases and J by 7 bases; unmatched bases: 5. CDR3 amino acids: CAWSRQGAGGYTF. In nucleotides, the CDR3 is TGTGCCTGGAGCAGACAGGGGGCTGGTGGCTACACCTTC.

This sequence joins TRBV6-1 and TRBJ1-6, with a possible D match to TRBD1 (6 bases). V was clipped by 0 bases and J by 9 bases, with 15 bases between them. Germline assignment: CDR1 MNHNS and CDR2 SASEGT. The CDR3 sequence is 16 residues long. Here the CDR3 DNA reads TGTGCCAGCAGTGAAGCGCAGGGGTCCTTCCCTTCACCCCTCCACTTT. It specifies CASSEAQGSFPSPLHF.

This sequence joins TRBV4-1 and TRBJ2-3, with D unclear. The CDR3 totals 14 residues. The germline CDR1 and CDR2 sequences are MGHRA and YSYEKL. V gave up 1 base and J gave up 4 bases, with 9 bases separating them. The CDR3: CASSQVLAADTQYF. The CDR3 DNA is TGCGCCAGCAGCCAAGTTTTGGCGGCAGATACGCAGTATTTT.